This TCR beta chain stems from a study of vaccination and CD4 T cells after COVID-19. Study-level background: Cellular stimulation was performed using overlapping spike peptides derived from SARS-CoV-2, HCoV-NL63, HCoV-OC43 and HCoV-229E.

The junction had 10 bases not matched to a gene; V was cut back by 1 base and J by 7 bases. The CDR3 covers 16 residues. Germline V gene lookup returns CDR1 SGHRS and CDR2 YFSETQ. Once obtained from cultured CD4+ T cells, the DNA was sequenced using the Oncomine TCR Beta short-read assay. TCRdb reprocessed the PCR reads with MiXCR, giving one entry per CDR3 protein. This table holds more than 10,000 distinct CDR3 sequences, about 46% found once. A note on this clonotype: The antigen is unknown.

Treatment described: roughly nine-day PBMC culture with coronavirus spike peptide pools or control peptides (ViraFEST assay). PCR-confirmed positives ranged from March to December 2020, preceding US Alpha, Beta and Delta variants. This TCR derives from a human donor who had recovered from COVID-19. The chain carries TRBV5-1 and TRBJ2-1; 8 bases match TRBD2. The sample comprised CD4+ T cells from blood, cultured in vitro. The CDR3 here is CASSLSLAGPANEQFF. The CDR3 nucleotides are TGCGCCAGCAGCTTGTCGTTAGCGGGGCCCGCAAATGAGCAGTTCTTC.